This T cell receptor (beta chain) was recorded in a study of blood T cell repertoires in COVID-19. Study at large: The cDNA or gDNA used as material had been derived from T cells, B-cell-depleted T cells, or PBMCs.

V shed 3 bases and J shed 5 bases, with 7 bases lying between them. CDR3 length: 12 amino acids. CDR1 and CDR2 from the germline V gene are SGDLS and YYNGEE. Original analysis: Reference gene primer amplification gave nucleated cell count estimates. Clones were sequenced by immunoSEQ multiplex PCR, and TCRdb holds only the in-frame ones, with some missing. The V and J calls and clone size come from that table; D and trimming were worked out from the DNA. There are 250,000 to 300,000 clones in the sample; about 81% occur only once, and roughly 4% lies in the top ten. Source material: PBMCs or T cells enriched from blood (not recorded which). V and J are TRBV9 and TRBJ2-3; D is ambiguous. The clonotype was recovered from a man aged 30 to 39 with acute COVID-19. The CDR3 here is CASSANIDTQYF. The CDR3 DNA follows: TGTGCCAGCAGCGCGAACATAGATACGCAGTATTTT.